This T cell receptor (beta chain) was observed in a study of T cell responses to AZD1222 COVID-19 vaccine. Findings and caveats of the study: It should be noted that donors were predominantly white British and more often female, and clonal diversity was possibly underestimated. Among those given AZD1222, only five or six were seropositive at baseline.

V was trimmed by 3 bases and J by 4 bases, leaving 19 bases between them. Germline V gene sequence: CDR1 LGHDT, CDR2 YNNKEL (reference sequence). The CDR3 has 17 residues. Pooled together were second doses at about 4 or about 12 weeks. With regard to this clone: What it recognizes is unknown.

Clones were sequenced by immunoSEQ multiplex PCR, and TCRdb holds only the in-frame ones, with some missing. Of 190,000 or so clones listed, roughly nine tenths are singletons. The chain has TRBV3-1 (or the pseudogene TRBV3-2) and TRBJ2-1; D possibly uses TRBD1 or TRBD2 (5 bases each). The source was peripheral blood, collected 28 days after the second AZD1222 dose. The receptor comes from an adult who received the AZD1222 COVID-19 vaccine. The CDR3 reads CASSHIPGTELYNEQFF. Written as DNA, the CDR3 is TGTGCCAGCAGCCACATTCCCGGGACCGAACTTTACAATGAGCAGTTCTTC.